This T cell receptor (beta chain) was identified during a study of blood T cell repertoires in COVID-19. Turning to the study itself: PBMCs, B-cell-depleted T cells, or T cells were the source of the cDNA or gDNA that made up the material.

The table came from immunoSEQ multiplex PCR; TCRdb's copy has only in-frame clones and leaves some out. Here the sample spans 130,000 or so clones, about 75% being singletons. V lost 7 bases to trimming and J lost 5 bases, with 21 bases between them. CDR1 and CDR2 from the germline V gene are MNHNY and SVGAGI (reference sequence). The CDR3 loop spans 16 amino acids. This TCR was recovered from a man older than 75 with acute or convalescent COVID-19. The rearrangement uses TRBV6-6 and TRBJ1-5; D unclear. Material for sequencing was peripheral blood. The CDR3 bases are TGTGCCAGCACCCAAAGGCCAACTAACGGATATCAGCCCCAGCATTTT. It specifies CASTQRPTNGYQPQHF.